A single sample is the source of the 28 T cell receptor beta chains below, sequenced in a study of T cell responses to AZD1222 COVID-19 vaccine. Assay: immunoSEQ multiplex PCR; the TCRdb copy retains only in-frame clones and omits some. The repertoire holds fewer than 120,000 clones, with 87% as singletons. The sequencing used peripheral blood, collected on day 0 of AZD1222 vaccination. These TCRs come from an adult in good health.

The chain is built from TRBV7-6 and TRBJ2-5; possibly TRBD1 for D (8 bases). Trimming removed 8 bases from V and 7 bases from J, with 23 bases in between. Germline V CDR1 and CDR2: SGHVS, FNYEAQ. The CDR3 contains 15 residues. As DNA, the CDR3 is TGTGCCAGCGGGGGGGACAGGACAGAGTTAGGGACCCAGTACTTC. Translating it yields CASGGDRTELGTQYF.

The chain is built from TRBV25-1 and TRBJ1-2, with TRBD1 matching over 10 bases. V trimming: 6 bases; J trimming: 5 bases; junction bases outside the gene matches: 6. This CDR3 is built from 14 residues. Per the germline V gene, CDR1 is MGHDK and CDR2 is SYGVNS. The CDR3 sequence is CASRGTGEGYGYTF. Written as DNA, the CDR3 is TGTGCCAGCAGGGGGACAGGGGAGGGGTATGGCTACACCTTC.

This clone came up once. The rearrangement links TRBV3-1 (or the pseudogene TRBV3-2) to TRBJ2-5; D unclear. The CDR3 runs to 11 residues. Germline assignment: CDR1 LGHDT and CDR2 YNNKEL (reference sequence). The V end lost 1 base, the J end lost 4 bases, and 1 base lay between the germline ends. The CDR3 region has the DNA TGTGCCAGCAGCCAAGCAGAGACCCAGTACTTC. Translation: CASSQAETQYF.

The gene calls are TRBV5-1 and TRBJ2-7; 14 bases line up with TRBD2. Germline V gene data show CDR1 as SGHRS and CDR2 as YFSETQ. V shed 0 bases and J 7 bases; nucleotides not matched to a gene: 6. The CDR3 has 16 residues. In nucleotides, the CDR3 is TGCGCCAGCAGCTTGGAGGGGACTAGCGGGAGAGTAGAGCAGTACTTC. Translating it yields CASSLEGTSGRVEQYF.

This clone was seen only a few times. The CDR3 is CASSEYRAHTEAFF. Written as DNA, the CDR3 is TGTGCCAGCAGTGAATATAGGGCGCACACTGAAGCTTTCTTT. This rearrangement joins TRBV6-1 to TRBJ1-1; D is uncertain. Germline V lookup: CDR1 MNHNS, CDR2 SASEGT. This CDR3 is built from 14 residues. V lost 2 bases to trimming and J lost 3 bases, with 10 bases between them.

CDR3 sequence reads: CASSLMTGTGNTIYF. In DNA form, the CDR3 reads TGTGCCAGCAGCTTAATGACAGGGACTGGAAACACCATATATTTT. The chain recombines TRBV7-8 with TRBJ1-3, with 7 bases fitting TRBD1. Germline V CDR1 and CDR2: SGHVS, FQNEAQ. The CDR3 contains 15 residues. V dropped 2 bases and J dropped 2; count of bases not matched to a gene: 3.

The chain uses TRBV7-8 and TRBJ1-4; TRBD1 matches 7 bases. V shed 3 bases and J 3 bases; nucleotides not matched to a gene: 1. This CDR3 region has 14 residues. The V gene's germline CDR1 is SGHVS and CDR2 FQNEAQ. The CDR3 reads CASSFGTANEKLFF. The CDR3 nucleotides read TGTGCCAGCAGCTTCGGGACAGCTAATGAAAAACTGTTTTTT. The full variable domain, in which reference TRBV7-8 and TRBJ1-4 provide the parts outside the CDR3, is GAGVSQSPRYKVAKRGQDVALRCDPISGHVSLFWYQQALGQGPEFLTYFQNEAQLDKSGLPSDRFFAERPEGSVSTLKIQRTQQEDSAVYLCASSFGTANEKLFFGSGTQLSVL.

This clone was counted between two and nine times. The chain is built from TRBV19 and TRBJ1-3; 7 bases map to TRBD1. Trimming took 5 bases from V and 2 from J; bases not matched to a gene: 12. This CDR3 is built from 17 residues. CDR1 is LNHDA, CDR2 SQIVND, per germline (reference sequence). Here the CDR3 reads CASSQGTARIPGNTIYF. CDR3 DNA sequence: TGTGCCAGTAGTCAAGGGACAGCGAGAATTCCTGGAAACACCATATATTTT. Variable domain in full (rest from reference TRBV19 and TRBJ1-3): DGGITQSPKYLFRKEGQNVTLSCEQNLNHDAMYWYRQDPGQGLRLIYYSQIVNDFQKGDIAEGYSVSREKKESFPLTVTSAQKNPTAFYLCASSQGTARIPGNTIYFGEGSWLTVV.

The chain is built from TRBV7-2 and TRBJ1-5; 9 positions match TRBD1. After removal of 4 bases from V and 6 bases from J, the junction contained 7 bases not matched to a gene. The CDR3 consists of 15 residues. Germline V gene sequence: CDR1 SGHTA, CDR2 FQGNSA. CDR3 DNA: TGTGCCAGCAGCTCTAACACAGGGGGCCTTCAGCCCCAGCATTTT. Its protein product is CASSSNTGGLQPQHF.

The genes are TRBV3-1 (or the pseudogene TRBV3-2) and TRBJ1-2; a possible D gene is TRBD1 (5 bases). The V end lost 0 bases, the J end lost 0 bases, and 20 bases lay between the germline ends. This CDR3 comprises 19 residues. Looked up from germline, CDR1 is LGHDT and CDR2 is YNNKEL (reference sequence). CDR3: CASSQDSGGGRLANYGYTF. CDR3 bases: TGTGCCAGCAGCCAAGATTCAGGCGGGGGGAGGTTGGCTAACTATGGCTACACCTTC.

This sequence joins TRBV29-1 and TRBJ2-7; D may be TRBD1 (5 bases). Germline CDR1 and CDR2: SQVTM and ANQGSEA. V was pared by 1 base and J by 0 bases, with 16 bases between. The CDR3 covers 16 residues. The DNA of the CDR3 is TGCAGCGTTGAAGGAAGGGGCCGCTACAGCTCCTACGAGCAGTACTTC. Translated: CSVEGRGRYSSYEQYF.

V and J are TRBV28 and TRBJ2-1; 11 positions agree with TRBD2. The germline gives CDR1 MDHEN, CDR2 SYDVKM. The V segment lost 6 bases and the J segment 5 bases; nucleotides outside the gene matches: 3. The CDR3 runs to 14 residues. The CDR3 nucleotides read TGTGCCAGCAGGATGACTAGCGGGAACAATGAGCAGTTCTTC. Its translation: CASRMTSGNNEQFF.

This chain uses TRBV5-6 with TRBJ1-3; D is unresolved. Germline values: CDR1 SGHDT, CDR2 YYEEEE. V was pared by 2 bases and J by 8 bases, with 26 bases between. This CDR3 is 18 amino acids long. The CDR3 loop is CASSLFRTGLSNRDTIYF. The CDR3 nucleotides read TGTGCCAGCAGCTTATTCCGAACGGGCCTCTCGAACCGGGACACCATATATTTT.

In nucleotides, the CDR3 is TGCAGCGTTGAAGGGGGGACTAGCGTGCCCTACGAGCAGTACTTC. As protein: CSVEGGTSVPYEQYF. This sequence joins TRBV29-1 and TRBJ2-7; 10 bases fit TRBD2. With V trimmed by 1 base and J by 2 bases, 5 bases remained unmatched. The CDR3 is 15 amino acids. CDR1 is SQVTM and CDR2 is ANQGSEA in the germline V gene.

This clone was recorded only once. This rearrangement joins TRBV9 to TRBJ1-2, with no clear D. Germline V gene sequence: CDR1 SGDLS, CDR2 YYNGEE. The CDR3 is 14 amino acids. V was shortened by 1 base and J by 3 bases, with 10 bases between the two germline ends. This CDR3 is CASSVSSADYGYTF. In DNA, the CDR3 is TGTGCCAGCAGCGTATCTTCAGCAGACTATGGCTACACCTTC.

This chain uses TRBV27 with TRBJ1-2; 8 nucleotides line up with TRBD1. The CDR3 contains 15 residues. The junction had 6 bases not matched to a gene; V was cut back by 4 bases and J by 2 bases. Germline-derived CDR1 and CDR2 are MNHEY and SMNVEV (reference sequence). The CDR3 sequence is CASSSAGTGNYGYTF. The CDR3 DNA follows: TGTGCCAGCAGTTCCGCCGGGACAGGAAACTATGGCTACACCTTC.

The genes are TRBV28 and TRBJ1-5; 7 nucleotides align to TRBD1. Germline trimming cut 6 bases from V and 2 bases from J; bases unmatched to any gene: 13. Per the germline V gene, CDR1 is MDHEN and CDR2 is SYDVKM. There are 17 residues in the CDR3. This chain's CDR3 is CASSERARGYGNQPQHF. DNA for the CDR3: TGTGCCAGCAGCGAACGGGCCAGGGGGTATGGCAATCAGCCCCAGCATTTT.

This chain uses TRBV20-1 with TRBJ2-1, with D possibly matching TRBD2 (6 bases). The CDR3 is made up of 11 amino acids. V was cut by 8 bases and J by 3 bases, with 8 bases left in between. The germline V gene has CDR1 DFQATT and CDR2 SNEGSKA (reference sequence). The CDR3 region has the DNA TGCAGTTTAGCGGTCTACAATGAGCAGTTCTTC. Protein: CSLAVYNEQFF.

V usage is TRBV5-1 and J usage is TRBJ2-3, with 8 bases lining up with TRBD2. V trimming: 4 bases; J trimming: 5 bases; junction bases outside the gene matches: 6. This CDR3 region has 14 residues. Germline values: CDR1 SGHRS, CDR2 YFSETQ. In nucleotides, the CDR3 is TGCGCCAGCAGCACCCCCGGGGGGGGAGATACGCAGTATTTT. This gives the protein CASSTPGGGDTQYF. Looking up the rest from reference TRBV5-1 and TRBJ2-3 gives the full variable domain: KAGVTQTPRYLIKTRGQQVTLSCSPISGHRSVSWYQQTPGQGLQFLFEYFSETQRNKGNFPGRFSGRQFSNSRSEMNVSTLELGDSALYLCASSTPGGGDTQYFGPGTRLTVL.

This clone has a handful of counts. The CDR3 protein is CASSQDTGQDSYGYTF. DNA for the CDR3: TGCGCCAGCAGCCAAGATACCGGCCAGGATTCCTATGGCTACACCTTC. The chain carries TRBV4-3 and TRBJ1-2; D gene unclear. CDR1 and CDR2 (germline): LGHNA, YSLEER. Between the trimmed V and J ends, which lost 0 bases and 4 bases, there was a span of 15 bases. This CDR3 has 16 amino acids.

This clone was seen more than once but under ten times. The gene calls are TRBV6-5 and TRBJ2-2; the match to TRBD1 covers 7 bases. V lost 6 bases, J lost 1 base, and 2 bases stayed unmatched. CDR3 size: 14 residues. Germline lookup yields CDR1 MNHEY and CDR2 SVGAGI. The CDR3 reads CASSRDRNTGELFF. The CDR3 DNA is TGTGCCAGCAGCCGGGACAGGAACACCGGGGAGCTGTTTTTT.

The chain joins TRBV27 to TRBJ2-7, with 9 bases aligning to TRBD2. The CDR3 length is 17 residues. V lost 6 bases to trimming and J lost 5 bases; unmatched junction nucleotides: 17. CDR1 is MNHEY and CDR2 is SMNVEV in the germline V gene (reference sequence). The CDR3 protein is CASSTPLGSGRFDEQYF. The DNA of the CDR3 is TGTGCCAGCAGCACCCCATTGGGTAGCGGGAGATTCGACGAGCAGTACTTC.

This chain links TRBV7-8 with TRBJ2-1; the D gene is possibly TRBD1 (6 bases). With 1 base removed from V and 12 bases from J, the gap between germline ends came to 13 bases. There are 13 residues in the CDR3. The germline CDR1 and CDR2 sequences are SGHVS and FQNEAQ. The DNA for the CDR3 is TGTGCCAGCAGCTTAGGTGGGGGCTCTGTGCAGTTCTTC. Amino acids: CASSLGGGSVQFF.

This chain uses TRBV18 with TRBJ1-5; the D gene is possibly TRBD1 (6 bases). The germline V gene has CDR1 KGHSH and CDR2 LQKENI. V lost 3 bases and J lost 3, with 15 bases in between. The CDR3 length is 16 residues. The CDR3 nucleotides are TGTGCCAGCTCACCCTCACAGGGTGCCCCCAATCAGCCCCAGCATTTT. Amino acids: CASSPSQGAPNQPQHF.

The rearrangement links TRBV18 to TRBJ1-1; D may be TRBD1 (5 bases). V shed 6 bases and J shed 4 bases, with 21 bases lying between them. The length of the CDR3 is 16 residues. Germline values: CDR1 KGHSH, CDR2 LQKENI. The DNA of the CDR3 is TGTGCCAGCTCTCGCCGGGGACTAACGGGAGGCACTGAAGCTTTCTTT. This gives the protein CASSRRGLTGGTEAFF.

The rearrangement uses TRBV23-1 and TRBJ1-3; D gene ambiguous. TRBV23-1 is given ORF status, its function remaining uncertain. Trimming left V 2 bases short and J 6 bases short, with 20 bases between. This CDR3 contains 17 residues. CDR3 nucleotide sequence: TGCGCCAGCAGTCAAATAAGGTCTCAACGGGTTGAAAACACCATATATTTT. The encoded protein is CASSQIRSQRVENTIYF.

The chain joins TRBV7-2 to TRBJ2-5; the D gene is possibly TRBD1 (6 bases). The CDR3 has 14 residues. The germline V gene encodes CDR1 SGHTA and CDR2 FQGNSA. V was clipped by 1 base and J by 4 bases, with 10 bases between them. CDR3 in DNA: TGTGCCAGCAGCTTAGTCACAGGGCCAGAGACCCAGTACTTC. Residues: CASSLVTGPETQYF.

The chain has TRBV11-3 and TRBJ1-1, with D unresolved. Germline V gene lookup returns CDR1 SGHNT and CDR2 YENEEA. The CDR3 extends over 12 amino acids. V dropped 8 bases and J dropped 1 base, with 8 bases sitting between them. CDR3 loop: CASGYKNTEAFF. As DNA, the CDR3 is TGTGCCAGCGGCTACAAGAACACTGAAGCTTTCTTT.